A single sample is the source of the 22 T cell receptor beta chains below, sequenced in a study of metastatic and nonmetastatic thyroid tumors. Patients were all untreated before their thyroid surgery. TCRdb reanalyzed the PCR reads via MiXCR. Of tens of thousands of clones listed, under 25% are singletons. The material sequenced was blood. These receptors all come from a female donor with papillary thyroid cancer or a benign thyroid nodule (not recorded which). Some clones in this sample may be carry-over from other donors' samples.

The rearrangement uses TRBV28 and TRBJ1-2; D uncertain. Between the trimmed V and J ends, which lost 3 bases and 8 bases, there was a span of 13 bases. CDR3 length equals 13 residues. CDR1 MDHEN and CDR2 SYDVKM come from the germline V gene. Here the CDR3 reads CASSLGGFEGYTF. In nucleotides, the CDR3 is TGTGCCAGCAGTTTGGGAGGCTTTGAGGGCTACACCTTC.

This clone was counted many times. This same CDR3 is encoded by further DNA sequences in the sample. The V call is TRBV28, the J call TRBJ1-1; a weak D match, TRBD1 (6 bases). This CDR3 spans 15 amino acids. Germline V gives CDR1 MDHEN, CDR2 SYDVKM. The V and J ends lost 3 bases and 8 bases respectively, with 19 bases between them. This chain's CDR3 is CASSFVLRGVTEAFF. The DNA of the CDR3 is TGTGCCAGCAGTTTCGTCTTGAGGGGGGTCACCGAAGCTTTCTTT.

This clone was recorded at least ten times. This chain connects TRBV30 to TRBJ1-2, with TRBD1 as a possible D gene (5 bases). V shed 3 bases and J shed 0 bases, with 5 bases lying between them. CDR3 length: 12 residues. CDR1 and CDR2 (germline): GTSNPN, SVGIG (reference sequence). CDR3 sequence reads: CAWRGPNYGYTF. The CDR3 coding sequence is TGTGCCTGGAGGGGACCTAACTATGGCTACACCTTC.

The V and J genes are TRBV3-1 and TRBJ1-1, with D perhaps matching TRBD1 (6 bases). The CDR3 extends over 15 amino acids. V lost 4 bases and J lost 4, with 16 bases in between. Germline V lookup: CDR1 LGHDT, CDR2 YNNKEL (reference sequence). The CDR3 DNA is TGTGCCAGCAGCCGGAACCCAGGGGATGGCACTGAAGCTTTCTTT. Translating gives CASSRNPGDGTEAFF.

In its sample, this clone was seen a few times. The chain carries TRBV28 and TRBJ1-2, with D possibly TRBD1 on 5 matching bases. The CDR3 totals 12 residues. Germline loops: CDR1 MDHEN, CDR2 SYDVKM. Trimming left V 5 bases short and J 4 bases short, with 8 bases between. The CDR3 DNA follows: TGTGCCAGCAGTCGGGGCTCCTATGGCTACACCTTC. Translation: CASSRGSYGYTF.

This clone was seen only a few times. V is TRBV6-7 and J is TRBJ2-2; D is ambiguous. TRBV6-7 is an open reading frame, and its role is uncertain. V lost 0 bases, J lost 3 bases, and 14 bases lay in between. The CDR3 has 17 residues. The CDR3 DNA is TGTGCCAGCAGTTACTCCCCCCAAAGGTGGGACACCGGGGAGCTGTTTTTT. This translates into CASSYSPQRWDTGELFF.

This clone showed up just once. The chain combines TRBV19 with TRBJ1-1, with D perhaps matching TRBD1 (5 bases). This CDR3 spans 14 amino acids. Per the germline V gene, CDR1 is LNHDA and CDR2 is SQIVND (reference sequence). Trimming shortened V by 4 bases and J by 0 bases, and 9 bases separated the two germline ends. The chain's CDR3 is CASSSPRVNTEAFF. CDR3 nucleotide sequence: TGTGCCAGTAGTAGCCCCAGGGTGAACACTGAAGCTTTCTTT.

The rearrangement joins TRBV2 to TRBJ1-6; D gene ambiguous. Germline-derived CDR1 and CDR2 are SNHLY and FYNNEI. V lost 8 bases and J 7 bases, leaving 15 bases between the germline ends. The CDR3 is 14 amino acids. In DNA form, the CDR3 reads TGTGCCAGCGAGGCCCCAGGTCGAAATTCACCCCTCCACTTT. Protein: CASEAPGRNSPLHF.

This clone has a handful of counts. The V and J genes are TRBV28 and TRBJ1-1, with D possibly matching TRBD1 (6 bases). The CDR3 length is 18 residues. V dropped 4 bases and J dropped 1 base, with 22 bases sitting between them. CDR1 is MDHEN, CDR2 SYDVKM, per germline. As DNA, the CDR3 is TGTGCCAGCAGTTACACAGGGAATTCGATCCCCTGGAACACTGAAGCTTTCTTT. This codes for CASSYTGNSIPWNTEAFF. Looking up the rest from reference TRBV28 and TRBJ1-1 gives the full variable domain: DVKVTQSSRYLVKRTGEKVFLECVQDMDHENMFWYRQDPGLGLRLIYFSYDVKMKEKGDIPEGYSVSREKKERFSLILESASTNQTSMYLCASSYTGNSIPWNTEAFFGQGTRLTVV.

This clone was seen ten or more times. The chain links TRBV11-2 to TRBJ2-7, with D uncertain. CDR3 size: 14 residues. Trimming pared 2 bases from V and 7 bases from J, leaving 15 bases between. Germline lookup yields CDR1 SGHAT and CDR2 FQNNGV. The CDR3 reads CASSLLLELREQYF. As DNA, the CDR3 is TGTGCCAGCAGCTTACTACTGGAGCTGCGGGAGCAGTACTTC.

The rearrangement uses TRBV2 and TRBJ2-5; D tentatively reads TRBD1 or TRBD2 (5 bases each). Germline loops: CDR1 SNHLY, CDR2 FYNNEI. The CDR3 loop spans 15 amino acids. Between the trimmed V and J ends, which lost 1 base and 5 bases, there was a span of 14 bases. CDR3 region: CASSEGGGSQETQYF. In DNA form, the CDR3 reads TGTGCCAGCAGTGAAGGGGGCGGGTCCCAGGAGACCCAGTACTTC.

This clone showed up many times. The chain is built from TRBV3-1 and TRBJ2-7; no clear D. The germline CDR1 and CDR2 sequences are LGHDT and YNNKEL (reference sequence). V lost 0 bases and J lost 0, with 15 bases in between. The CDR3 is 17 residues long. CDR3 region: CASSQDLAWTSSYEQYF. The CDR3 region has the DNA TGTGCCAGCAGCCAAGATCTCGCGTGGACGAGCTCCTACGAGCAGTACTTC.

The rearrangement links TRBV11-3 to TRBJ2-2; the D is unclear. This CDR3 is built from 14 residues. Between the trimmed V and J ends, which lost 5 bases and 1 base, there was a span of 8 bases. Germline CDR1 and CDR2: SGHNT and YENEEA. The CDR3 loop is CASSPRQNTGELFF. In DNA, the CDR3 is TGTGCCAGCAGCCCCCGACAGAACACCGGGGAGCTGTTTTTT.

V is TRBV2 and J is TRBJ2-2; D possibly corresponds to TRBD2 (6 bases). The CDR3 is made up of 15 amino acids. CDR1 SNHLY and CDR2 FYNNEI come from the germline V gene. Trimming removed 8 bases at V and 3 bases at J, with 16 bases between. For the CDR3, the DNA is TGTGCCAGCGGGGAAGGACTAACGTACACCGGGGAGCTGTTTTTT. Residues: CASGEGLTYTGELFF.

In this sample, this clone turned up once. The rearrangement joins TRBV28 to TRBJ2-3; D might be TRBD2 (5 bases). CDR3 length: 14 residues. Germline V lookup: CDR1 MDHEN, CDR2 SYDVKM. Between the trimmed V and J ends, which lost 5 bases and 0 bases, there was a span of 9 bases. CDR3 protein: CASSREVSTDTQYF. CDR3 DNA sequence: TGTGCCAGCAGTCGGGAAGTTAGCACAGATACGCAGTATTTT. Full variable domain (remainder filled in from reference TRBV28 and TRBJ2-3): DVKVTQSSRYLVKRTGEKVFLECVQDMDHENMFWYRQDPGLGLRLIYFSYDVKMKEKGDIPEGYSVSREKKERFSLILESASTNQTSMYLCASSREVSTDTQYFGPGTRLTVL.

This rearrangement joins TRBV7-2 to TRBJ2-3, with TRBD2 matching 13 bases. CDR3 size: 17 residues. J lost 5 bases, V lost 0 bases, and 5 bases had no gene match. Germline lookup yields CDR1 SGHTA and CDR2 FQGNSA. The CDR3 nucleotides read TGTGCCAGCAGCTTAGCGACTAGCGGGGGGTTACGAGATACGCAGTATTTT. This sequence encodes CASSLATSGGLRDTQYF.

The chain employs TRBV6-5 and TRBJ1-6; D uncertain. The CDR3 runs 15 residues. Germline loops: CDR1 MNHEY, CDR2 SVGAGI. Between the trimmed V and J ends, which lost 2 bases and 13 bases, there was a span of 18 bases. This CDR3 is CASSYDLSTQVPLHF. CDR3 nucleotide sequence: TGTGCCAGCAGTTACGATCTGTCGACGCAAGTCCCCCTCCACTTT.

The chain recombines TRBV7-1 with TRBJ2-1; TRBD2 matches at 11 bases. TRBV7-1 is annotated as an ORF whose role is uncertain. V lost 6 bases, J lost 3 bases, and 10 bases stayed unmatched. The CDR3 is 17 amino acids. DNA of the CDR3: TGTGCCAGCAGGTCCTCCACTAGCGGGAGTAGCTACAATGAGCAGTTCTTC. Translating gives CASRSSTSGSSYNEQFF.

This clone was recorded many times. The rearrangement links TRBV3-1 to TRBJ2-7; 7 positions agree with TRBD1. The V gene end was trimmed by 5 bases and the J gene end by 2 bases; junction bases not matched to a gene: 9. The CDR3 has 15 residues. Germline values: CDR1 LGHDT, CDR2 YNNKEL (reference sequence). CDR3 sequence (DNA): TGTGCCAGCAGCATACGACAGGGTCAGGCCTACGAGCAGTACTTC. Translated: CASSIRQGQAYEQYF.

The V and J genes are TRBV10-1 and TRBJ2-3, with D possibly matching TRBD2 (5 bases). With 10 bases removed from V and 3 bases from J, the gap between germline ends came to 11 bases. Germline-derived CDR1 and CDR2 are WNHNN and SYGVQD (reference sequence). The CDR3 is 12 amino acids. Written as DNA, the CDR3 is TGCGCCACTAGCTCCGGGACAGATACGCAGTATTTT. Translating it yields CATSSGTDTQYF.

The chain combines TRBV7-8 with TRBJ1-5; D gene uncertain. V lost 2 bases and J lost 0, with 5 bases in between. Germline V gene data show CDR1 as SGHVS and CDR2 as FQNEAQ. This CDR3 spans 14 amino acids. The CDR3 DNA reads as TGTGCCAGCAGCTTACTGGGTAGCAATCAGCCCCAGCATTTT. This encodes CASSLLGSNQPQHF.

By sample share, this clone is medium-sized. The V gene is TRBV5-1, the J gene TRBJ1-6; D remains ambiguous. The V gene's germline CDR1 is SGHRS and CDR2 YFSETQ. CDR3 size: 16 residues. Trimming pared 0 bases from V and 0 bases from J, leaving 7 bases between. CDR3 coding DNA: TGCGCCAGCAGCTTGGTTGGGAGCTCCTATAATTCACCCCTCCACTTT. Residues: CASSLVGSSYNSPLHF.